This T cell receptor beta chain stems from a study of OX40 agonist ivuxolimab in advanced cancers. Study-wide results and limits: A proportion of nonresponders additionally exhibited low normalized T-cell clonal expansion.

Between the trimmed V and J ends, which lost 5 bases and 5 bases, there was a span of 16 bases. Germline V gene data show CDR1 as SGHTA and CDR2 as FQGNSA. The CDR3 extends over 16 amino acids. Worth noting for this clone: Antigen specificity is unknown.

Sequencing was performed with immunoSEQ multiplex PCR; in TCRdb, only in-frame clones are kept and a portion is missing. The sample has under 70,000 clones; about 85% are singletons. The specimen comprised CD4+ or CD8+ T cells sorted from blood, sampled in a trial of the OX40 agonist ivuxolimab. The chain employs TRBV7-2 and TRBJ1-6; possible D gene TRBD1, 6 bases. This receptor was taken from an adult with an advanced solid tumor such as melanoma, head and neck, liver or kidney cancer. The CDR3 DNA reads as TGTGCCAGCAGCCCCGCAGCCGGACAGCATAATTCACCCCTCCACTTT. Its protein product is CASSPAAGQHNSPLHF. The full variable domain, in which reference TRBV7-2 and TRBJ1-6 provide the parts outside the CDR3, is GAGVSQSPSNKVTEKGKDVELRCDPISGHTALYWYRQSLGQGLEFLIYFQGNSAPDKSGLPSDRFSAERTGGSVSTLTIQRTQQEDSAVYLCASSPAAGQHNSPLHFGNGTRLTVT.